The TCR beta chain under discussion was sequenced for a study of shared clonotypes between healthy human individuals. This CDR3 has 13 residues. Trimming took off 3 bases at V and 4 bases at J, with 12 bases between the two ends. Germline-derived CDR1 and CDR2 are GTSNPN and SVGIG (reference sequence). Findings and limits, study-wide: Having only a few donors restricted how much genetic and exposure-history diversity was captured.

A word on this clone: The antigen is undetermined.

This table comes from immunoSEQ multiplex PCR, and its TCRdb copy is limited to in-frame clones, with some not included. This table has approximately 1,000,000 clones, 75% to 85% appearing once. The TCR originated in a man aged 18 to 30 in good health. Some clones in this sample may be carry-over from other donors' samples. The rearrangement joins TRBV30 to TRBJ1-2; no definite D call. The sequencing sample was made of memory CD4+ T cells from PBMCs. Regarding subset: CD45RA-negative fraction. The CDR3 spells CAWSSGRPYGYTF. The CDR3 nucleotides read TGTGCCTGGAGCTCTGGCAGGCCCTATGGCTACACCTTC.